This is a list of T cell receptor beta chains from one sample in a study of vaccination effects on CD4 cells after COVID-19. Their target antigens are unknown. TCRdb's copy holds only in-frame clones and misses some; the assay was immunoSEQ multiplex PCR. The sample has just over 55,000 clones, about 81% seen once. The material was CD4+ T cells from PBMCs cultured without peptide, obtained after COVID-19 vaccination. Receptors originate from a human donor who received a COVID-19 vaccine. Each CDR3 is given with its conserved first and last residue. Each record gives: J gene, V gene, clone size, D gene, CDR3 protein, CDR3 DNA. D genes are given only for firm matches. Part of the rows lack a size; the others show once, few, many or a class for expanded clones.

J: TRBJ1-2
V: TRBV10-3
size: NA
D: TRBD1
CDR3: CAISLDREVGYTF
DNA: TGTGCCATCAGCCTGGACAGGGAGGTTGGCTACACCTTC

J: TRBJ2-1
V: TRBV5-4
size: NA
D: TRBD2
CDR3: CASSSGTSSYNEQFF
DNA: TGTGCCAGCAGCTCAGGGACTAGCAGCTACAATGAGCAGTTCTTC

J: TRBJ2-1
V: TRBV7-9
size: NA
D: TRBD2
CDR3: CASTIRGSGRPSYNEQFF
DNA: TGTGCCAGCACCATAAGGGGTAGCGGGAGGCCCTCCTACAATGAGCAGTTCTTC

J: TRBJ1-2
V: TRBV28
size: NA
D: NA
CDR3: CASSPGTGTYGYTF
DNA: TGTGCCAGCAGTCCCGGGACCGGAACGTATGGCTACACCTTC

J: TRBJ1-4
V: TRBV2
size: once
D: NA
CDR3: CASSEQLGSLSEKLFF
DNA: TGTGCCAGCAGTGAACAACTGGGAAGCCTTAGTGAAAAACTGTTTTTT

J: TRBJ2-3
V: TRBV6-6
size: few
D: NA
CDR3: CASSLRGTDTQYF
DNA: TGTGCCAGCAGCCTCCGGGGCACAGATACGCAGTATTTT

J: TRBJ2-2
V: TRBV6-5
size: NA
D: NA
CDR3: CASRASLNTGELFF
DNA: TGTGCCAGCAGAGCCTCTTTGAACACCGGGGAGCTGTTTTTT

J: TRBJ1-6
V: TRBV30
size: NA
D: NA
CDR3: CAWGSSYNSPLHF
DNA: TGTGCCTGGGGGAGCTCCTATAATTCACCCCTCCACTTT

J: TRBJ2-7
V: TRBV6-5
size: NA
D: NA
CDR3: CASSYSVRAREQYF
DNA: TGTGCCAGCAGTTACTCGGTCAGGGCGCGGGAGCAGTACTTC

J: TRBJ2-2
V: TRBV5-1
size: NA
D: NA
CDR3: CASSLALPTVGELFF
DNA: TGCGCCAGCAGCTTGGCCCTCCCGACGGTCGGGGAGCTGTTTTTT

J: TRBJ1-4
V: TRBV28
size: NA
D: NA
CDR3: CASSGEGIKEKLFF
DNA: TGTGCCAGCAGTGGGGAGGGAATAAAAGAAAAACTGTTTTTT

J: TRBJ2-2
V: TRBV18
size: NA
D: NA
CDR3: CASSPPMGRGNTGELFF
DNA: TGTGCCAGCTCACCACCAATGGGACGGGGCAACACCGGGGAGCTGTTTTTT

J: TRBJ1-3
V: TRBV4-1
size: NA
D: NA
CDR3: CASSISRAQRSSGNTIYF
DNA: TGCGCCAGCAGCATATCCAGGGCCCAGCGAAGCTCTGGAAACACCATATATTTT

J: TRBJ2-2
V: TRBV28
size: NA
D: NA
CDR3: CASNRVGGELFF
DNA: TGTGCCAGCAACAGGGTGGGCGGGGAGCTGTTTTTT

J: TRBJ2-7
V: TRBV6-2/TRBV6-3
size: once
D: TRBD1
CDR3: CASSKQRGHSYEQYF
DNA: TGTGCCAGCAGCAAACAAAGGGGGCACTCCTACGAGCAGTACTTC

J: TRBJ1-1
V: TRBV28
size: NA
D: NA
CDR3: CASSFRRWEGEAFF
DNA: TGTGCCAGCAGTTTTCGGAGATGGGAGGGAGAAGCTTTCTTT

J: TRBJ1-4
V: TRBV10-3
size: NA
D: NA
CDR3: CAISELGTNNEKLFF
DNA: TGTGCCATCAGTGAGTTGGGCACCAATAATGAAAAACTGTTTTTT

J: TRBJ1-4
V: TRBV5-4
size: NA
D: TRBD1
CDR3: CASSTGTGGNEKLFF
DNA: TGTGCCAGCAGCACCGGGACAGGGGGAAATGAAAAACTGTTTTTT

J: TRBJ1-3
V: TRBV30
size: NA
D: NA
CDR3: CAWKGSRNTIYF
DNA: TGTGCCTGGAAGGGCTCGCGAAACACCATATATTTT

J: TRBJ1-5
V: TRBV28
size: few
D: NA
CDR3: CASSLFWGGQPQHF
DNA: TGTGCCAGCAGTTTATTCTGGGGAGGTCAGCCCCAGCATTTT

J: TRBJ2-1
V: TRBV27
size: once
D: TRBD2
CDR3: CASSPLLVREVDNEQFF
DNA: TGTGCCAGCAGCCCCCTCTTGGTGCGGGAGGTCGACAATGAGCAGTTCTTC

J: TRBJ1-1
V: TRBV5-5
size: NA
D: TRBD1
CDR3: CASSLGQGYTEAFF
DNA: TGTGCCAGCAGCTTGGGACAGGGTTACACTGAAGCTTTCTTT

J: TRBJ2-5
V: TRBV28
size: NA
D: NA
CDR3: CASSSLGGGQETQYF
DNA: TGTGCCAGCAGTTCTTTGGGGGGCGGACAAGAGACCCAGTACTTC

J: TRBJ1-1
V: TRBV28
size: NA
D: NA
CDR3: CASSLSAGWETEAFF
DNA: TGTGCCAGCAGTTTATCTGCGGGGTGGGAAACTGAAGCTTTCTTT

J: TRBJ2-1
V: TRBV11-2
size: once
D: TRBD2
CDR3: CASSPLGLAAGEQFF
DNA: TGTGCCAGCAGTCCGTTGGGACTAGCGGCCGGTGAGCAGTTCTTC

J: TRBJ1-3
V: TRBV3-1/TRBV3-2
size: NA
D: NA
CDR3: CASSLTDSGNTIYF
DNA: TGTGCCAGCAGCCTGACGGACTCTGGAAACACCATATATTTT